What follows describes a single TCR beta chain. Antigen unknown. The data originate from a study of brain T cells in children with intractable seizures. Time point described: blood from clinic visit 5 months post-surgery; TSC patient then seizure free. Surgery cases with the highest brain T cell transcript signatures were chosen for sequencing. Findings of the study overall: Only CDR3 sequence similarity suggested viral specificity, without known HCMV serostatus.

Germline CDR1 and CDR2: SEHNR and FQNEAQ (reference sequence). This CDR3 has 12 residues. The V and J ends lost 2 bases and 13 bases respectively, with 15 bases between them. Sequencing was performed with immunoSEQ multiplex PCR; in TCRdb, only in-frame clones are kept and a portion is missing. This sample has hundreds of thousands of clones, with 93% found just once. This TCR was recovered from a boy under two years old with tuberous sclerosis and intractable seizures. V usage is TRBV7-9 and J usage is TRBJ2-7; a weak D match, TRBD2 (7 bases). The source was peripheral blood, collected about 5 months after surgery. CDR3 in amino acids: CASSLTTGREYF. The CDR3 DNA sequence: TGTGCCAGCAGCTTAACCACAGGGAGGGAATACTTC.